This TCR beta chain comes out of a study of blood T cell repertoires in COVID-19 (dated by TCRdb to about 2020). Concerning the study at large: Collaborator samples came from the United States, Italy and Spain and covered acute and convalescent phases of COVID-19. The material from the prospective study consisted of cDNA or gDNA derived from T cells, B-cell-depleted T cells, or PBMCs. Deeply sampled blood TCRbeta repertoires from subjects exposed to, actively infected with, or recovered from COVID-19 were included in the dataset. The repertoires were released in a freely available public database meant as a resource for research on the immune response to SARS-CoV-2. Samples were obtained from the ongoing ImmuneRACE study (first 160 participants) and from 950 to 1,500 subjects provided by 6 global collaborators. A de-identified subject ID, COVID-19 status, age in years and sex were almost always included in the sample metadata. Where available, HLA class I and class II types were taken from metadata supplied by the sample provider and were not determined by assay-based typing.

Remarks on this clone: Its target antigen remains unknown. Base quality data are lacking; no much larger clone is found one base away.

General findings and caveats noted by the study authors: Clinical and demographic metadata were provided uncurated, with the amount varying by source and participant.

Including the terminal cysteine and phenylalanine, the CDR3 comprises 13 residues. Only the CDR3 part of the read is kept: 39 bases, read in frame from the first base. CDR1 and CDR2 were assigned from the germline V gene as SGHRS and YFSETQ. Trimming takes 4 bases off V and 2 bases off J; junction bases not matched to a gene: 3. TCRbeta CDR3 regions were amplified from genomic DNA using the immunoSEQ Assay, a bias-controlled multiplex PCR. As for how the authors treated the data: Within the assay, amplification of reference gene primers was used to estimate how many nucleated cells each sample contained. To quantify the absolute abundance of each unique TCRbeta CDR3 rearrangement, sequence reads were collapsed and filtered. For each sample, productive Simpson clonality was calculated by taking the square root of Simpson's diversity index across productive rearrangements. The source is immuneACCESS, and TCRdb retained only in-frame sequences with V and J called. Part of the clones is not carried over; for the studies checked, unresolved V genes explain less than half of this, and the remainder is unexplained. V and J calls and clone size are those listed in that table; D and trimming were worked out from the DNA. The sample includes about 91,000 clones, with 88% observed a single time. Of the sample, around 4.5% is held by the ten largest clones.

Collaborating institutions collected whole blood in K2EDTA tubes following their own protocols. For TCRbeta analysis, collaborator samples were shipped as frozen whole blood, as isolated PBMCs, or as DNA extracted from either sample type. This TCR was recovered from an elderly woman with active COVID-19. This chain is built from TRBV5-1 and TRBJ2-7; the central 7 bases match TRBD1. The material sequenced was peripheral blood. The CDR3 is CASSPDRAYEQYF. The DNA sequence is TGCGCCAGCAGCCCCGACAGGGCCTACGAGCAGTACTTC. The variable domain in full, with residues beyond the CDR3 obtained from the reference TRBV5-1 and TRBJ2-7 genes, is KAGVTQTPRYLIKTRGQQVTLSCSPISGHRSVSWYQQTPGQGLQFLFEYFSETQRNKGNFPGRFSGRQFSNSRSEMNVSTLELGDSALYLCASSPDRAYEQYFGPGTRLTVT.